This is a list of T cell receptor beta chains from one sample in a study of T-cell memory formation after mild COVID-19. MiXCR, applied by TCRdb to the 5' RACE reads, yields one record per CDR3 protein. The table includes 550,000 to 600,000 distinct CDR3 sequences, 15% to 20% detected once. The specimen was PBMCs or a T cell subset sorted from them (not recorded which). These receptor sequences come from an adult woman who had mild COVID-19 (a few samples of this study predate the infection). Cell type and time point are not known. The CDR3 runs from the conserved cysteine through the conserved F or W. The order of the fields is V gene, clone size, J gene, CDR3 protein. Clone size is not always given. Where it is, it says once, few, many or a class for expanded clones.

TRBV15	.	TRBJ1-2	CATSGRLGGYGYTF
TRBV12-3/TRBV12-4	.	TRBJ1-2	CASRQTGGEVGYTF
TRBV12-3/TRBV12-4	.	TRBJ2-3	CASSSQGKTYTDTQYF
TRBV6-2/TRBV6-3	few	TRBJ2-7	CASSYSKLADSYEQYF
TRBV3-1	.	TRBJ1-1	CASSPTWTVEAFF
TRBV7-3	.	TRBJ2-2	CASSLQGTRTGELFF
TRBV20-1	.	TRBJ2-7	CSASLGLPYEQYF
TRBV27	few	TRBJ1-1	CASSFARGGSTEAFF
TRBV11-1	.	TRBJ1-4	CASSDRQGLKLFF
TRBV18	.	TRBJ2-5	CASSPQEETQYF
TRBV5-1	many	TRBJ2-5	CASSSTGQGGRGQYF
TRBV30	few	TRBJ2-7	CAWSTRQGRRPYEQYF
TRBV5-1	.	TRBJ2-1	CASSLRYDNEQFF
TRBV7-3	few	TRBJ2-5	CASSPGLAGIETQYF
TRBV18	.	TRBJ1-6	CASSPLSRDRDSPLHF